The 5 T cell receptor beta chains in this list originate from one sample, sequenced in a study of cytomegalovirus exposure and HLA in healthy donors. Clones were sequenced by immunoSEQ multiplex PCR, and TCRdb holds only the in-frame ones, with some missing. The sample includes about 110,000 clones, over 75% of them seen just once. Input material: PBMCs. These receptors originate from a woman in her twenties or thirties in good health and CMV-seropositive.

Only one count was recorded for this clone. The V call is TRBV21-1, the J call TRBJ2-2; no DNA check was done on the table's D call, TRBD1. TRBV21-1 is a pseudogene locus. The CDR3 is 14 residues long. CDR3 in amino acids: CASRQGRNTGELFF. CDR3 coding DNA: TGTGCCAGCAGGCAGGGGAGGAACACCGGGGAGCTGTTTTTT.

This sequence joins TRBV19 and TRBJ2-2, with 8 bases identical to TRBD1. CDR1 and CDR2 (germline): LNHDA, SQIVND (reference sequence). The CDR3 totals 14 residues. Unmatched junction bases numbered 2, after V lost 3 bases and J lost 5 bases. DNA of the CDR3: TGTGCCAGTAGTATTGACAGGGGAACCGGGGAGCTGTTTTTT. Translation: CASSIDRGTGELFF. The complete variable domain, with remaining parts taken from reference TRBV19 and TRBJ2-2, reads DGGITQSPKYLFRKEGQNVTLSCEQNLNHDAMYWYRQDPGQGLRLIYYSQIVNDFQKGDIAEGYSVSREKKESFPLTVTSAQKNPTAFYLCASSIDRGTGELFFGEGSRLTVL.

The gene calls are TRBV6-6 and TRBJ2-1; D is ambiguous. The CDR3 runs 11 residues. V was pared by 1 base and J by 10 bases, with 5 bases between. Germline CDR1 and CDR2: MNHNY and SVGAGI (reference sequence). CDR3 region: CASSYYEEQFF. CDR3 nucleotides: TGTGCCAGCAGTTACTACGAGGAGCAGTTCTTC.

The chain employs TRBV19 and TRBJ1-5; possible D gene TRBD1, 5 bases. The CDR3 extends over 16 amino acids. The V gene lost 0 bases and the J gene lost 4 bases, with 13 bases spanning the gap. Germline-derived CDR1 and CDR2 are LNHDA and SQIVND (reference sequence). The CDR3 here is CASSIDLDSLNQPQHF. The CDR3 coding sequence is TGTGCCAGTAGTATAGATCTTGACAGTTTGAATCAGCCCCAGCATTTT.

The chain is built from TRBV6-6 and TRBJ2-2; tentative D call: TRBD2 (5 bases). The V end lost 5 bases, the J end lost 0 bases, and 13 bases lay between the germline ends. The CDR3 consists of 16 residues. Germline V gene sequence: CDR1 MNHNY, CDR2 SVGAGI (reference sequence). The CDR3 spells CASSQPAEANTGELFF. Written as DNA, the CDR3 is TGTGCCAGCAGTCAGCCAGCGGAAGCGAACACCGGGGAGCTGTTTTTT.